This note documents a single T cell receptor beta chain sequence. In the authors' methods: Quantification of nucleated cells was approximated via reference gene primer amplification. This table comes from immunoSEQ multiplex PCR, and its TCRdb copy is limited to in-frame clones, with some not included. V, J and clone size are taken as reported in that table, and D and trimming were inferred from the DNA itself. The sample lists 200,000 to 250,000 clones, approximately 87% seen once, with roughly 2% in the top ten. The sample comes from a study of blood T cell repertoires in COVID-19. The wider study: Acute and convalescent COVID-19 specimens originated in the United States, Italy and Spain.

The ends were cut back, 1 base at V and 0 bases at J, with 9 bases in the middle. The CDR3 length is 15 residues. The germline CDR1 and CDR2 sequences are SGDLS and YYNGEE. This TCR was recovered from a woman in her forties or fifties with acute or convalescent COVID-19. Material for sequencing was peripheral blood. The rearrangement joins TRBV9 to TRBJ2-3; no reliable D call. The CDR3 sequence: CASSVTTISTDTQYF. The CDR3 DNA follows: TGTGCCAGCAGCGTAACAACGATTAGCACAGATACGCAGTATTTT.